Presented here are 26 T cell receptor beta chains from one specimen sequenced in a study of early T cells in non-severe SARS-CoV-2 infection. One entry per CDR3 protein, called by TCRdb with MiXCR from the 5' RACE reads. There are fewer than 100,000 distinct CDR3 sequences in the sample; around 11% occur only once, and approximately 4.5% lies in the top ten. The sequencing sample was made of whole blood. The origin of the receptors is an adult who was a healthcare worker with PCR-confirmed SARS-CoV-2 infection or an uninfected control (not recorded which).

This clonotype was counted ten times or more. V and J are TRBV6-5 and TRBJ2-1; a possible D gene is TRBD1 (5 bases). Germline loops: CDR1 MNHEY, CDR2 SVGAGI. V was trimmed by 0 bases and J by 5 bases, leaving 11 bases between them. This CDR3 has 15 residues. CDR3: CASSYSPDSNNEQFF. CDR3 sequence (DNA): TGTGCCAGCAGTTACTCTCCCGACAGCAACAATGAGCAGTTCTTC.

V gene TRBV20-1 combines with J gene TRBJ2-1; 7 bases line up with TRBD1. From germline, CDR1 is DFQATT and CDR2 SNEGSKA (reference sequence). Trimming took 3 bases from V and 8 from J; bases not matched to a gene: 16. This CDR3 is built from 16 residues. The CDR3 coding sequence is TGCAGTGCTAGGGCTCTAGACAGGGAAGTGACGCATGAGCAGTTCTTC. Translating it yields CSARALDREVTHEQFF.

This clonotype was seen many times. The V call is TRBV2, the J call TRBJ2-1; D unclear. Trimming cost V 10 bases and J 0 bases, with 13 bases left between them. Germline CDR1 and CDR2: SNHLY and FYNNEI. The CDR3 spans 14 residues. DNA for the CDR3: TGTGCCAACCGGTGGGGAAGCTCCTACAATGAGCAGTTCTTC. Translation gives CANRWGSSYNEQFF. Complete variable domain (other parts from reference TRBV2 and TRBJ2-1): EPEVTQTPSHQVTQMGQEVILRCVPISNHLYFYWYRQILGQKVEFLVSFYNNEISEKSEIFDDQFSVERPDGSNFTLKIRSTKLEDSAMYFCANRWGSSYNEQFFGPGTRLTVL.

This clonotype occurred many times. The genes are TRBV7-9 and TRBJ2-1; D possibly corresponds to TRBD2 (5 bases). Trimming removed 3 bases from V and 6 bases from J, with 18 bases in between. The CDR3 runs 16 residues. Germline-derived CDR1 and CDR2 are SEHNR and FQNEAQ (reference sequence). The CDR3 sequence: CASSFPGSKEGNEQFF. The CDR3 nucleotides are TGTGCCAGCAGCTTCCCGGGGTCGAAAGAGGGCAATGAGCAGTTCTTC. Looking up the rest from reference TRBV7-9 and TRBJ2-1 gives the full variable domain: DTGVSQNPRHKITKRGQNVTFRCDPISEHNRLYWYRQTLGQGPEFLTYFQNEAQLEKSRLLSDRFSAERPKGSFSTLEIQRTEQGDSAMYLCASSFPGSKEGNEQFFGPGTRLTVL.

In this sample, this clonotype turned up a few times. V usage is TRBV20-1 and J usage is TRBJ2-5; D perhaps matches TRBD1 (5 bases). Germline CDR1 and CDR2: DFQATT and SNEGSKA (reference sequence). The CDR3 has 12 amino acids. V gave up 3 bases and J gave up 1 base, with 6 bases separating them. The CDR3 DNA sequence: TGCAGTGCTAGGACAGCCCAAGAGACCCAGTACTTC. Protein sequence: CSARTAQETQYF.

This clonotype was observed at least ten times. This chain joins TRBV7-6 and TRBJ1-1; D may be TRBD1 (6 bases). With 5 bases removed from V and 0 bases from J, the gap between germline ends came to 13 bases. Germline CDR1 reads SGHVS; CDR2 reads FNYEAQ. The CDR3 has 15 residues. CDR3 bases: TGTGCCAGCAGCGTCGGACAGTTTATGAACACTGAAGCTTTCTTT. Amino acids: CASSVGQFMNTEAFF.

There are many counts of this clonotype. The chain joins TRBV10-3 to TRBJ1-3; 10 bases align to TRBD1. This CDR3 is 16 amino acids long. Germline CDR1 is ENHRY and CDR2 is SYGVKD. V shed 8 bases and J 6 bases; nucleotides not matched to a gene: 13. In nucleotides, the CDR3 is TGTGCCATCTCTGCCGAAGACAGGGGGCTTCCAAACACCATATATTTT. Translated: CAISAEDRGLPNTIYF.

The rearrangement links TRBV20-1 to TRBJ1-4; tentative D call: TRBD1 (5 bases). The ends were cut back, 6 bases at V and 5 bases at J, with 7 bases in the middle. The CDR3 is 11 amino acids. From germline, CDR1 is DFQATT and CDR2 SNEGSKA (reference sequence). The CDR3 sequence: CSAHRNEKLFF. CDR3 nucleotide sequence: TGCAGTGCCCACAGGAATGAAAAACTGTTTTTT.

This clonotype was seen a few times. The genes are TRBV6-6 and TRBJ2-5, with D tentatively TRBD1 (5 bases). This CDR3 region has 13 residues. The germline V and J ends were trimmed by 4 bases and 2 bases, with 8 bases remaining between them. Per germline, CDR1 MNHNY and CDR2 SVGAGI (reference sequence). CDR3 nucleotide sequence: TGTGCCAGCAGTTTAGGGGCTCAAGAGACCCAGTACTTC. It specifies CASSLGAQETQYF.

A note on this clonotype: This could be a read error, since a much larger clone is one nucleotide away. The V call is TRBV19, the J call TRBJ2-2, with 8 bases identical to TRBD2. This CDR3 has 15 residues. In germline, CDR1 is LNHDA, CDR2 SQIVND (reference sequence). CDR3 region: CASSRGGKNAGELFF. CDR3 nucleotide sequence: TGTGCCAGTTCCCGGGGGGGCAAGAACGCCGGGGAGCTGTTTTTT.

This clonotype showed up many times. The DNA for the CDR3 is TGTGCCAGCAGCTTATCTACAGGGGGCCTTCAGCCCCAGCATTTT. Its protein product is CASSLSTGGLQPQHF. The chain couples TRBV7-6 to TRBJ1-5, with TRBD1 identical over 9 bases. The V gene's germline CDR1 is SGHVS and CDR2 FNYEAQ. The CDR3 contains 15 residues. V lost 2 bases to trimming and J lost 6 bases; unmatched junction nucleotides: 5.

The chain joins TRBV6-2 or TRBV6-3 to TRBJ2-3; a weak D match, TRBD1 (6 bases). From germline, CDR1 is MNHEY and CDR2 SVGEGT. Trimming stripped 8 bases from V and 0 bases from J, with 9 bases between. This CDR3 region has 13 residues. Here the CDR3 reads CASRGQSTDTQYF. CDR3 sequence (DNA): TGTGCCAGCCGCGGACAGAGCACAGATACGCAGTATTTT.

The J gene is TRBJ1-1, the V gene TRBV20-1, with D uncertain. The ends were cut back, 7 bases at V and 6 bases at J, with 15 bases in the middle. Germline assignment: CDR1 DFQATT and CDR2 SNEGSKA (reference sequence). This CDR3 spans 12 amino acids. CDR3 residues: CSVAGREAEAFF. CDR3 in DNA: TGCAGTGTTGCGGGGAGGGAGGCTGAAGCTTTCTTT.

There are a few counts of this clonotype. V gene TRBV7-2 combines with J gene TRBJ2-5; no clear D gene. The CDR3 is made up of 15 amino acids. V lost 5 bases and J 2 bases, leaving 15 bases between the germline ends. CDR1 is SGHTA, CDR2 FQGNSA, per germline. CDR3 coding DNA: TGTGCCAGCAGCCCCCGAACCAGGAAACAAGAGACCCAGTACTTC. Translating gives CASSPRTRKQETQYF.

In this sample, this clonotype turned up a few times. The chain is built from TRBV2 and TRBJ2-7; 7 positions agree with TRBD1. This CDR3 region has 12 residues. J lost 5 bases, V lost 4 bases, and 2 bases had no gene match. CDR1 and CDR2 from the germline V gene are SNHLY and FYNNEI. The CDR3, as DNA: TGTGCCAGCAGTGTCACAGGGGACGAGCAGTACTTC. Translated, it gives CASSVTGDEQYF.

V is TRBV12-3 or TRBV12-4 and J is TRBJ2-5; possibly TRBD2 for D (7 bases). The length of the CDR3 is 13 residues. Trimming cost V 7 bases and J 5 bases, with 14 bases left between them. Here the CDR3 reads CASTERGGETQYF. The CDR3 DNA sequence: TGTGCCAGCACCGAAAGGGGGGGCGAGACCCAGTACTTC.

The chain links TRBV11-2 to TRBJ1-4, with 8 bases that match TRBD1. Trimming took 6 bases from V and 8 from J; bases not matched to a gene: 8. CDR1 is SGHAT and CDR2 is FQNNGV in the germline V gene. This CDR3 contains 14 residues. This chain's CDR3 is CASRSGTGDEKLFF. Here the CDR3 DNA reads TGTGCCAGCAGAAGCGGGACAGGAGACGAAAAACTGTTTTTT.

Sample share makes this clonotype large (0.1 to 1%). The chain links TRBV5-1 to TRBJ2-7, with D possibly TRBD1 on 6 matching bases. V lost 3 bases, J lost 4 bases, and 11 bases lay in between. The CDR3 is 13 amino acids. The germline V gene has CDR1 SGHRS and CDR2 YFSETQ. The DNA of the CDR3 is TGCGCCAGCAGCTATGACAGGTCTTACGAGCAGTACTTC. It yields the protein CASSYDRSYEQYF. The variable domain in full, completed from reference TRBV5-1 and TRBJ2-7, reads KAGVTQTPRYLIKTRGQQVTLSCSPISGHRSVSWYQQTPGQGLQFLFEYFSETQRNKGNFPGRFSGRQFSNSRSEMNVSTLELGDSALYLCASSYDRSYEQYFGPGTRLTVT.

This clonotype was counted a few times. This chain links TRBV3-1 with TRBJ2-2; either TRBD1 or TRBD2 may supply D (6 bases each). Germline CDR1 and CDR2: LGHDT and YNNKEL (reference sequence). Trimming pared 1 base from V and 7 bases from J, leaving 10 bases between. The CDR3 consists of 14 residues. Written as DNA, the CDR3 is TGTGCCAGCAGCCAAGCAGGGGAGGTCGGGGAGCTGTTTTTT. Its translation is CASSQAGEVGELFF.

This clonotype was counted ten times or more. The V gene is TRBV18, the J gene TRBJ1-1; D perhaps matches TRBD1 (5 bases). CDR1 is KGHSH, CDR2 LQKENI, per germline. V shed 6 bases and J shed 0 bases, with 17 bases lying between them. The CDR3 consists of 16 residues. In nucleotides, the CDR3 is TGTGCCAGCTCGTCACTGGGGGGTTCAATGAACACTGAAGCTTTCTTT. This codes for CASSSLGGSMNTEAFF.

This clonotype was counted at least ten times. The V and J genes are TRBV20-1 and TRBJ1-1; 9 positions agree with TRBD1. CDR3 length equals 15 residues. The junction had 11 bases not matched to a gene; V was cut back by 2 bases and J by 7 bases. Germline CDR1 DFQATT, CDR2 SNEGSKA (reference sequence). CDR3 region: CSARTPGQGRLEAFF. The CDR3 bases are TGCAGTGCTAGAACTCCGGGACAGGGTCGGCTTGAAGCTTTCTTT.

This clonotype was recorded many times. The V call is TRBV5-8, the J call TRBJ2-3; D not resolved. Per germline, CDR1 SGHTS and CDR2 YDEGEE. This CDR3 comprises 11 residues. Trimming cost V 6 bases and J 6 bases, with 8 bases left between them. The CDR3 reads CASTPQDTQYF. CDR3 sequence (DNA): TGTGCCAGCACCCCCCAGGATACGCAGTATTTT.

The chain is built from TRBV20-1 and TRBJ2-7; 8 nucleotides line up with TRBD2. Unmatched junction bases numbered 8, after V lost 5 bases and J lost 2 bases. CDR1 DFQATT and CDR2 SNEGSKA come from the germline V gene (reference sequence). CDR3 length: 14 amino acids. The CDR3 nucleotides read TGCAGTGCTGAACTTGCGGGGGGCGCCTACGAGCAGTACTTC. Its translation: CSAELAGGAYEQYF.

V usage is TRBV25-1 and J usage is TRBJ1-2, with 7 positions matching TRBD1. Losses at the gene ends were 6 bases for V and 4 bases for J; bases not matched to a gene: 14. Germline lookup yields CDR1 MGHDK and CDR2 SYGVNS. CDR3 length equals 16 residues. CDR3 in amino acids: CASSEPRRGLGYGYTF. In DNA form, the CDR3 reads TGTGCCAGCAGCGAACCCCGGAGGGGGCTCGGCTATGGCTACACCTTC.

The chain is built from TRBV29-1 and TRBJ2-3; D ambiguous. The germline V and J ends were trimmed by 5 bases and 3 bases, with 6 bases remaining between them. Germline V gene data show CDR1 as SQVTM and CDR2 as ANQGSEA. This CDR3 has 11 amino acids. CDR3 coding DNA: TGCAGCGTTCGTCTTACAGATACGCAGTATTTT. This sequence encodes CSVRLTDTQYF.

The chain joins TRBV12-5 to TRBJ2-3, with 8 nucleotides matching TRBD2. Germline V gene data show CDR1 as LGHNT and CDR2 as FRNRAP. This CDR3 is 13 amino acids long. After removal of 7 bases from V and 8 bases from J, the junction contained 8 bases not matched to a gene. This CDR3 is CASASLAGTTQYF. CDR3 nucleotide sequence: TGTGCTAGTGCCTCATTAGCGGGGACTACGCAGTATTTT.